The present T cell receptor (beta chain) was sequenced within a study of memory CD4+ T cells and cytomegalovirus serostatus. Study details: This sample comes from healthy Belgian adults, several CMV seropositive, about 23 seronegative. Study-wide findings and caveats: CD4+ memory repertoires contained about 40% of the roughly 150 reported CMV TCRbeta sequences.

Profiling relied on immunoSEQ multiplex PCR, and the TCRdb table lists in-frame clones only, not all of them. Of over 65,000 clones in the sample, 78% were seen once. The sort gate was single viable CD3+CD4+CD8-CD45RO+ cells for memory CD4+ T cells. CMV serostatus came from serum IgG against pp150, pp28, p38, p52. Total CD4+ T cells were enriched by CD4 positive selection. This clone was picked up one time. What it binds is not known. Trimming shortened V by 3 bases and J by 7 bases, and 13 bases separated the two germline ends. The CDR3 is 14 residues long. CDR1 is SGHTA and CDR2 is FQGNSA in the germline V gene.

Sample: memory CD4+ T cells from blood. The TCR was taken from an adult in good health and CMV-seropositive. The chain is built from TRBV7-2 and TRBJ2-1, with TRBD2 as a possible D gene (6 bases). The CDR3 DNA sequence: TGTGCCAGCAGCTTTCAAGCGGGTCCGAATGAGCAGTTCTTC. This codes for CASSFQAGPNEQFF.